A selection of T cell receptor beta chains follows, all from one sample in a study of naive and memory T cell subsets. TCRdb analysed the UMI-ligation and nested PCR reads with MiXCR anew, one entry per CDR3 protein. The data hold tens of thousands of distinct CDR3 sequences, with about an eighth observed a single time. Sequencing was done on a sample of central memory CD4+ T cells from blood. Source of these receptors: a human donor in good health. The conserved cysteine and the conserved F or W are not part of the CDR3 here.

J gene | V gene | CDR3 protein
TRBJ1-5 | TRBV20-1 | SARDRRQVNQPQH
TRBJ1-1 | TRBV30 | AWSPIPFTNSLTEAF
TRBJ2-3 | TRBV28 | ASRTSRTSGRATSRDTQY
TRBJ2-3 | TRBV7-6 | ASSPGTGLSDTQY
TRBJ1-6 | TRBV25-1 | ASTKGKGLALH
TRBJ2-7 | TRBV12-5 | ASGLPGQGGEQY
TRBJ2-5 | TRBV5-1 | ASSSPAGGWLETQY
TRBJ2-1 | TRBV4-3 | ASSQGGGLAAYNEQF
TRBJ1-2 | TRBV7-2 | ASRPGQGGYGYT
TRBJ1-1 | TRBV28 | ATIEAVRNTEAF
TRBJ2-4 | TRBV7-2 | ASSLVAGSSENIQY
TRBJ1-1 | TRBV27 | ASKNSFPNTEAF
TRBJ1-1 | TRBV7-3 | ASSSGHQNTEAF
TRBJ2-7 | TRBV10-3 | AISRTDSGGSNEQY
TRBJ2-7 | TRBV20-1 | SARDRAGVQEQY
TRBJ2-1 | TRBV29-1 | SSGAAGDEQF
TRBJ2-6 | TRBV11-2 | ASSEGTTSLGANVLT
TRBJ2-5 | TRBV5-1 | ASSLGGESVPAQY
TRBJ2-1 | TRBV7-8 | ASSPRLAGSRPEGQF
TRBJ2-1 | TRBV24-1 | ATSVDGLASNEQF
TRBJ1-3 | TRBV2 | ASSEAGGSGNTIY
TRBJ1-6 | TRBV5-4 | ASSLGISPPLH